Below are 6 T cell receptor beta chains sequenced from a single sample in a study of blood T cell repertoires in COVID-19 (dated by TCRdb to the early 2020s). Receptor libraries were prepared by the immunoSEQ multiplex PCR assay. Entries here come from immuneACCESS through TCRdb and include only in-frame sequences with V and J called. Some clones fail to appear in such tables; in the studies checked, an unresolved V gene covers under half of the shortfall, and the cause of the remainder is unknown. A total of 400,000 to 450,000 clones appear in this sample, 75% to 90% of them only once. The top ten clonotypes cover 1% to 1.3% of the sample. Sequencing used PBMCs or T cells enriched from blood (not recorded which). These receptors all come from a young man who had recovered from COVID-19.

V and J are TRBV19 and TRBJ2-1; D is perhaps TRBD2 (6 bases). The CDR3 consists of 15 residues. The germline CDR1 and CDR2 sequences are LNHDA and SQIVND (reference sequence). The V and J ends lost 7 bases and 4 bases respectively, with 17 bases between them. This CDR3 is CASTPGSGGYNEQFF. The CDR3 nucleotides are TGTGCCAGTACCCCGGGTAGCGGAGGGTACAATGAGCAGTTCTTC.

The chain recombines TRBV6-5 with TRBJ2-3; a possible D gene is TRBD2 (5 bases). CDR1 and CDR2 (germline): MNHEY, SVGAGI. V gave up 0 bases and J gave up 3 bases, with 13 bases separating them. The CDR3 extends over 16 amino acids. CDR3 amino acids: CASSYSRLEGTDTQYF. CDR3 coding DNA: TGTGCCAGCAGTTACTCGCGGCTAGAGGGAACAGATACGCAGTATTTT.

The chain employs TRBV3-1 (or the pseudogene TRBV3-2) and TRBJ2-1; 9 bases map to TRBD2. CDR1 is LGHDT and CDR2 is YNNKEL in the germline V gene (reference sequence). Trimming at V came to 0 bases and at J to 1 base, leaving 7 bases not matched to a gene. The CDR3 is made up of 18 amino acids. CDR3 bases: TGTGCCAGCAGCCAAGAATGGGGCGGGAGGGTGTCCTACAATGAGCAGTTCTTC. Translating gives CASSQEWGGRVSYNEQFF.

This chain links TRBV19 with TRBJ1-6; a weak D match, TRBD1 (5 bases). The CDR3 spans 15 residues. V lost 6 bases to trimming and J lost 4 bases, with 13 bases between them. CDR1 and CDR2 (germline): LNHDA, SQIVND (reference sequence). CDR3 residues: CASSKTVPYNSPLHF. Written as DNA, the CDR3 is TGTGCCAGTAGCAAGACAGTCCCTTATAATTCACCCCTCCACTTT.

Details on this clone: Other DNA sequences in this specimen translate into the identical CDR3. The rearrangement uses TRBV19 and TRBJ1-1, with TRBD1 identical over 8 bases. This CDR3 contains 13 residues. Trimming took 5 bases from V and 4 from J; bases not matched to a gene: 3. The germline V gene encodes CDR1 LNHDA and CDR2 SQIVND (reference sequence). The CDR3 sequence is CASSPGGGTEAFF. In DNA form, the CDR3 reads TGTGCCAGTAGTCCAGGGGGCGGCACTGAAGCTTTCTTT.

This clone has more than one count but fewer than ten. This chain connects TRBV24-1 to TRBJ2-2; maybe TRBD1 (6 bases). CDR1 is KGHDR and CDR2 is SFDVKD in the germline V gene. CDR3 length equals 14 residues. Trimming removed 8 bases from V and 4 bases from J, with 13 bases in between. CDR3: CATMGWDTTGELFF. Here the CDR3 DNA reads TGTGCCACCATGGGGTGGGACACCACCGGGGAGCTGTTTTTT.